The 30 T cell receptor beta chains reported below all come from one sample, sequenced in a study of blood T cells in healthy people across ages. The authors ran a second PCR of roughly 6 to 12 cycles using a sample-barcoded 5' primer and a J-beta primer mix. TCRdb used MiXCR to reprocess the 5' RACE reads, holding one entry per CDR3 protein. The repertoire includes 800,000 to 950,000 distinct CDR3 sequences, about 27% of them detected once, and roughly 10% sits in the top ten. The same sample was also used in a study of T cells of mothers and their children.

The sample was blood. These receptors all come from a woman aged 40-49 years in good health.

J is TRBJ1-2 and V is TRBV7-2; D ambiguous. The length of the CDR3 is 15 residues. In germline, CDR1 is SGHTA, CDR2 FQGNSA. Trimming stripped 2 bases from V and 6 bases from J, with 16 bases between. For the CDR3, the DNA is TGTGCCAGCAGCTTAAGGACCCTAGCCGGGAATGGCTACACCTTC. Protein sequence: CASSLRTLAGNGYTF.

This clonotype was detected only a few times. The gene calls are TRBV6-6 and TRBJ2-1; TRBD2 matches at 13 bases. Germline V gene sequence: CDR1 MNHNY, CDR2 SVGAGI (reference sequence). The CDR3 is made up of 14 amino acids. V trimming: 7 bases; J trimming: 9 bases; junction bases outside the gene matches: 6. The CDR3 here is CASTLAGGRGEQFF. CDR3 coding DNA: TGTGCCAGCACACTAGCGGGGGGGCGCGGTGAGCAGTTCTTC.

The rearrangement uses TRBV7-9 and TRBJ2-4; 7 bases match TRBD1. The J segment lost 0 bases and the V segment lost 4 bases, leaving 6 bases of the junction unmatched. Germline CDR1 and CDR2: SEHNR and FQNEAQ (reference sequence). This CDR3 region has 16 residues. The CDR3 here is CASSSTGARAKNIQYF. As DNA, the CDR3 is TGTGCCAGCAGCTCCACAGGGGCCCGAGCCAAAAACATTCAGTACTTC.

The sample holds many counts of this clonotype. The chain joins TRBV4-3 to TRBJ2-7; TRBD1 is a possible D gene (5 bases). The germline V gene encodes CDR1 LGHNA and CDR2 YSLEER. Trimming pared 0 bases from V and 2 bases from J, leaving 14 bases between. The CDR3 has 16 amino acids. The CDR3 region is CASSQDYDSMTYEQYF. DNA of the CDR3: TGCGCCAGCAGCCAAGATTACGACAGTATGACCTACGAGCAGTACTTC.

This clonotype has a count of ten or more. The chain has TRBV27 and TRBJ1-2, with a tentative D call TRBD1 (5 bases). V was clipped by 5 bases and J by 8 bases, with 12 bases between them. Germline CDR1 is MNHEY and CDR2 is SMNVEV (reference sequence). This CDR3 spans 12 amino acids. CDR3 amino acids: CASSPQGGGYTF. The CDR3 DNA reads TGTGCCAGCAGTCCCCAGGGCGGCGGCTACACCTTC.

The chain carries TRBV20-1 and TRBJ2-3; the match to TRBD1 covers 9 bases. In germline, CDR1 is DFQATT, CDR2 SNEGSKA (reference sequence). The CDR3 has 12 amino acids. V lost 4 bases and J lost 6; bases outside the gene matches: 2. The CDR3 DNA reads as TGCAGTGCTACGACAGGGGGGGATACGCAGTATTTT. Translating gives CSATTGGDTQYF.

This clonotype occurred a few times. V usage is TRBV3-1 and J usage is TRBJ2-3; D is possibly TRBD1 (5 bases). Germline CDR1 is LGHDT and CDR2 is YNNKEL (reference sequence). The CDR3 contains 13 residues. Trimming pared 3 bases from V and 4 bases from J, leaving 8 bases between. CDR3 residues: CASSQQGSDTQYF. The CDR3 nucleotides are TGTGCCAGCAGCCAGCAGGGTTCAGATACGCAGTATTTT.

The DNA for the CDR3 is TGCAGCGTTACTGACAGGTTGGATGGCTACACCTTC. Amino acids: CSVTDRLDGYTF. V usage is TRBV29-1 and J usage is TRBJ1-2; TRBD1 is a possible D gene (6 bases). The V gene's germline CDR1 is SQVTM and CDR2 ANQGSEA. Trimming stripped 5 bases from V and 6 bases from J, with 13 bases between. CDR3 length: 12 amino acids.

Here the CDR3 reads CASSLSWQNTGELFF. The CDR3 region has the DNA TGTGCCAGCAGTTTATCGTGGCAGAACACCGGGGAGCTGTTTTTT. The chain couples TRBV27 to TRBJ2-2; no definite D call. CDR1 and CDR2 from the germline V gene are MNHEY and SMNVEV (reference sequence). CDR3 size: 15 residues. Trimming shortened V by 0 bases and J by 1 base, and 6 bases separated the two germline ends.

The chain links TRBV29-1 to TRBJ1-2, with 8 bases aligning to TRBD1. V was pared by 4 bases and J by 0 bases, with 4 bases of the junction left unmatched. Germline V CDR1 and CDR2: SQVTM, ANQGSEA. This CDR3 is built from 14 residues. The CDR3 nucleotides read TGCAGCGTTGGGGGACAGGACACTAACTATGGCTACACCTTC. Protein sequence: CSVGGQDTNYGYTF.

This sequence joins TRBV10-3 and TRBJ1-2; no reliable D call. Germline V gene lookup returns CDR1 ENHRY and CDR2 SYGVKD. This CDR3 is built from 14 residues. The V end was cut by 2 bases, the J end by 0 bases, with 7 bases between. CDR3 in DNA: TGTGCCATCAGTGAGGTCCCAGCTAACTATGGCTACACCTTC. Amino acids: CAISEVPANYGYTF.

V usage is TRBV12-3 or TRBV12-4 and J usage is TRBJ2-7; 9 bases are a match to TRBD1. CDR3 length: 17 residues. V gave up 5 bases and J gave up 3 bases; unmatched junction bases: 14. CDR3 loop: CASSQESGQGNFYEQYF. The CDR3 DNA sequence: TGTGCCAGCAGTCAGGAATCTGGACAGGGGAATTTCTACGAGCAGTACTTC.

This clonotype was observed at least ten times. Written as DNA, the CDR3 is TGTGCCAGCAGTTTGGTGGGGAGCTCCTACAATGAGCAGTTCTTC. Amino acids: CASSLVGSSYNEQFF. This chain links TRBV12-3 or TRBV12-4 with TRBJ2-1; maybe TRBD2 (5 bases). Trimming removed 3 bases from V and 0 bases from J, with 9 bases in between. This CDR3 is 15 amino acids long.

This chain links TRBV9 with TRBJ2-7, with D maybe TRBD2 (6 bases). Trimming removed 1 base at V and 4 bases at J, with 12 bases between. Germline CDR1 is SGDLS and CDR2 is YYNGEE. This CDR3 region has 14 residues. The CDR3, as DNA: TGTGCCAGCAGCGTAACGACTAGTGGGTACGAGCAGTACTTC. Protein sequence: CASSVTTSGYEQYF.

This rearrangement joins TRBV4-3 to TRBJ2-4; D ambiguous. CDR1 and CDR2 from the germline V gene are LGHNA and YSLEER. This CDR3 contains 17 residues. V was shortened by 0 bases and J by 0 bases, with 12 bases between the two germline ends. The CDR3 spells CASSQDTVEVAKNIQYF. Written as DNA, the CDR3 is TGCGCCAGCAGCCAAGATACCGTTGAGGTAGCCAAAAACATTCAGTACTTC.

This clonotype was found many times. This chain links TRBV27 with TRBJ2-7; D ambiguous. The CDR3 has 14 residues. V lost 3 bases and J lost 1, with 10 bases in between. CDR1 is MNHEY and CDR2 is SMNVEV in the germline V gene (reference sequence). CDR3 sequence reads: CASSLVGTSYEQYF. The DNA of the CDR3 is TGTGCCAGCAGTTTGGTGGGCACTTCCTACGAGCAGTACTTC.

A few counts support this clonotype. The rearrangement links TRBV7-8 to TRBJ1-5, with D possibly being TRBD1 (6 bases). The length of the CDR3 is 16 residues. The germline V gene encodes CDR1 SGHVS and CDR2 FQNEAQ. V dropped 5 bases and J dropped 0 bases, with 14 bases sitting between them. CDR3 residues: CASSVHRDPSNQPQHF. For the CDR3, the DNA is TGTGCCAGCAGCGTCCACAGGGACCCTAGCAATCAGCCCCAGCATTTT.

The V and J genes are TRBV7-2 and TRBJ2-7; D perhaps matches TRBD2 (5 bases). Looked up from germline, CDR1 is SGHTA and CDR2 is FQGNSA. The CDR3 runs 12 residues. Trimming pared 5 bases from V and 8 bases from J, leaving 13 bases between. CDR3 amino acids: CASSLMGSKQYF. Written as DNA, the CDR3 is TGTGCCAGCAGCCTAATGGGGAGTAAGCAGTACTTC.

In this sample, this clonotype turned up a few times. The gene calls are TRBV27 and TRBJ1-1, with 9 nucleotides matching TRBD1. CDR3 length equals 15 residues. V trimming: 6 bases; J trimming: 2 bases; junction bases outside the gene matches: 7. CDR1 MNHEY and CDR2 SMNVEV come from the germline V gene (reference sequence). The CDR3 reads CASRLGTGINTEAFF. In DNA form, the CDR3 reads TGTGCCAGCAGATTAGGGACAGGGATTAACACTGAAGCTTTCTTT.

Details on this clonotype: A much larger clone differs by one base, so this may be a read error. The chain joins TRBV4-3 to TRBJ1-2, with D possibly being TRBD1 (6 bases). The CDR3 is 15 residues long. Germline V lookup: CDR1 LGHNA, CDR2 YSLEER. In DNA, the CDR3 is TGCGCCAGCAGCCAAGTGCAGTGGTTAGGGGGTGGCTGCACCTTC. It translates to CASSQVQWLGGGCTF.

In this sample, this clonotype turned up many times. The chain joins TRBV28 to TRBJ2-7, with D possibly TRBD2 on 5 matching bases. The CDR3 is made up of 14 amino acids. Looked up from germline, CDR1 is MDHEN and CDR2 is SYDVKM. V was shortened by 8 bases and J by 3 bases, with 17 bases between the two germline ends. CDR3 bases: TGTGCCAGCCGGAGGTCGGTTTTGGTCTACGAGCAGTACTTC. It translates to CASRRSVLVYEQYF.

This clonotype turned up a few times. The chain has TRBV29-1 and TRBJ1-1; 7 bases fit TRBD1. This CDR3 contains 13 residues. V dropped 2 bases and J dropped 3; count of bases not matched to a gene: 3. In germline, CDR1 is SQVTM, CDR2 ANQGSEA. Here the CDR3 reads CSVENRGDTEAFF. The CDR3 DNA reads as TGCAGCGTTGAAAACAGGGGAGACACTGAAGCTTTCTTT.

This clonotype was detected a few times. The chain carries TRBV28 and TRBJ1-2; 7 positions agree with TRBD1. Per germline, CDR1 MDHEN and CDR2 SYDVKM. With 7 bases clipped from V and 2 bases from J, the junction kept 13 bases outside the gene matches. This CDR3 is 16 amino acids long. CDR3: CASTVRRYRGNYGYTF. The CDR3 DNA reads TGTGCCAGCACCGTTCGACGGTACAGGGGAAACTATGGCTACACCTTC.

V gene TRBV7-9 combines with J gene TRBJ2-7; D uncertain. This CDR3 region has 14 residues. The germline CDR1 and CDR2 sequences are SEHNR and FQNEAQ (reference sequence). With 3 bases removed from V and 6 bases from J, the gap between germline ends came to 15 bases. CDR3 nucleotide sequence: TGTGCCAGCAGCTTTAGTACCCGAGGAACCGAGCAGTACTTC. It encodes CASSFSTRGTEQYF.

The chain uses TRBV4-2 and TRBJ2-7; D perhaps matches TRBD2 (7 bases). The CDR3 contains 15 residues. The V gene's germline CDR1 is LGHNA and CDR2 YNFKEQ. The V end lost 1 base, the J end lost 0 bases, and 10 bases lay between the germline ends. CDR3 residues: CASSQVGGDSYEQYF. In nucleotides, the CDR3 is TGTGCCAGCAGCCAAGTAGGGGGGGACTCCTACGAGCAGTACTTC.

This clonotype was counted many times. This chain joins TRBV6-2 or TRBV6-3 and TRBJ2-6, with TRBD2 as a possible D gene (7 bases). Germline CDR1 MNHEY, CDR2 SVGEGT. The CDR3 sequence is 18 residues long. The V gene lost 3 bases and the J gene lost 0 bases, with 15 bases spanning the gap. DNA of the CDR3: TGTGCCAGCAGTTATGGCCGGGGGGCCCGCTCTGGGGCCAACGTCCTGACTTTC. Its translation is CASSYGRGARSGANVLTF.

This clonotype appeared many times. This chain uses TRBV29-1 with TRBJ2-6, with 7 bases matching TRBD1. Germline V gene lookup returns CDR1 SQVTM and CDR2 ANQGSEA. Trimming cost V 7 bases and J 2 bases; bases outside gene matches: 8. This CDR3 has 15 amino acids. This CDR3 reads CSARDSRTGANVLTF. The CDR3 coding sequence is TGCAGCGCCCGGGACAGTCGAACTGGGGCCAACGTCCTGACTTTC.

This clonotype showed up just a few times. The junction departs from the called germline gene at one end, perhaps through a read error. V and J are TRBV6-6 and TRBJ1-6; 8 nucleotides align to TRBD1. The CDR3 spans 13 residues. Germline assignment: CDR1 MNHNY and CDR2 SVGAGI (reference sequence). For the CDR3, the DNA is TGTGTCAGCGAAACAGGGGGTAATTCACCCCTCCACTTT. Protein product: CVSETGGNSPLHF.

This clonotype showed up just once. The rearrangement joins TRBV5-1 to TRBJ1-3; a possible D gene is TRBD1 (6 bases). Germline CDR1 SGHRS, CDR2 YFSETQ. This CDR3 has 16 amino acids. Deletions cut 0 bases from V and 2 bases from J, with 12 bases between. The CDR3 here is CASSLGGAEAGNTIYF. The CDR3 DNA is TGCGCCAGCAGCTTGGGGGGGGCAGAGGCTGGAAACACCATATATTTT.

The chain employs TRBV12-3 or TRBV12-4 and TRBJ2-1; 13 positions agree with TRBD2. The V segment lost 6 bases and the J segment 3 bases; nucleotides outside the gene matches: 5. This CDR3 spans 16 amino acids. CDR3 protein: CASSRLAGGLYNEQFF. CDR3 nucleotides: TGTGCCAGCAGCCGACTAGCGGGGGGCCTCTACAATGAGCAGTTCTTC.